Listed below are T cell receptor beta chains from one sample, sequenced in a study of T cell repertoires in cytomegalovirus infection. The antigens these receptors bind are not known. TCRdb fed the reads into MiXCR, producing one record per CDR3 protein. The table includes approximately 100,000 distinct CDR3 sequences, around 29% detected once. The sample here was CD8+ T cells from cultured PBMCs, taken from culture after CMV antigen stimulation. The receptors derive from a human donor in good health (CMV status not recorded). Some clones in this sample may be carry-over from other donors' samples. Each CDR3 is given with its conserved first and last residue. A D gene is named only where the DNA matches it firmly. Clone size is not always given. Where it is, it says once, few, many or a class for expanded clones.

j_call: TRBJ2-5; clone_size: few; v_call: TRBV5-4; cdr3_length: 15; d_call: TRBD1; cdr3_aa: CASSPGTGGEETQYF; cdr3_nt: TGTGCCAGCAGCCCGGGGACAGGAGGTGAGGAGACCCAGTACTTC
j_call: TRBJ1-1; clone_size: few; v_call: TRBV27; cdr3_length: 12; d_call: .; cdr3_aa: CASSTMNTEAFF; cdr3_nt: TGTGCCAGCAGTACCATGAACACTGAAGCTTTCTTT
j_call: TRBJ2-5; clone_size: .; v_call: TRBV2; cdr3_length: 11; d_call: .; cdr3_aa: CASSNREDQYF; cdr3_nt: TGTGCCAGCAGCAACAGGGAGGACCAGTACTTC
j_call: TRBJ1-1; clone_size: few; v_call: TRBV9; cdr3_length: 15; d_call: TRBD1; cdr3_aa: CASSPQDRGITEAFF; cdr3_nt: TGTGCCAGCAGCCCCCAGGACAGGGGTATTACTGAAGCTTTCTTT
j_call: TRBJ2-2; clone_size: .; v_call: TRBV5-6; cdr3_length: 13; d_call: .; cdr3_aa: CASSPGAAGELFF; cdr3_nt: TGTGCCAGCAGCCCGGGGGCCGCCGGGGAGCTGTTTTTT
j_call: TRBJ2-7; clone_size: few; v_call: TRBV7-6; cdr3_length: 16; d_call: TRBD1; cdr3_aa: CASSLEDWGTGYEQYF; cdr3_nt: TGTGCCAGCAGCTTAGAGGATTGGGGGACAGGCTACGAGCAGTACTTC
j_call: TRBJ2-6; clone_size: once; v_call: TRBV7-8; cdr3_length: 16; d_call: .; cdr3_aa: CASSGNGGAGANVLTF; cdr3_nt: TGTGCCAGCAGCGGAAATGGGGGTGCTGGGGCCAACGTCCTGACTTTC
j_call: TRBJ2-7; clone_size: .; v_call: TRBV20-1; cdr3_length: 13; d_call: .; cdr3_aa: CSAGPGRFYEQYF; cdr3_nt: TGCAGTGCAGGCCCGGGGAGGTTCTACGAGCAGTACTTC
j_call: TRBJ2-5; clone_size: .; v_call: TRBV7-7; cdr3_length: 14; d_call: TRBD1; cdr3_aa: CASSPGQGTKTQYF; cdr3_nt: TGTGCCAGCAGCCCCGGACAGGGGACGAAGACCCAGTACTTC
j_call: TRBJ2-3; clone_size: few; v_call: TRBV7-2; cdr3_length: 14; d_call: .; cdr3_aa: CASTYGGAVDTQYF; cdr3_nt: TGTGCCAGCACCTACGGCGGGGCGGTAGATACGCAGTATTTT
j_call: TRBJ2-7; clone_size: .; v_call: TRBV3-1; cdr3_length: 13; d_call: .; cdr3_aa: CASSPLGPSEQYF; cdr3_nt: TGTGCCAGCAGCCCTTTGGGGCCCAGCGAGCAGTACTTC
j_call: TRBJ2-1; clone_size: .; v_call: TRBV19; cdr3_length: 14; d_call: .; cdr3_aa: CASSIAGPFNEQFF; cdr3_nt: TGTGCCAGTAGTATAGCGGGCCCCTTCAATGAGCAGTTCTTC
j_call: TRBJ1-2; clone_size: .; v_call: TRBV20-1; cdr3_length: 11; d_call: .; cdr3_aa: CSARELTGYTF; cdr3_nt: TGCAGTGCTAGAGAACTGACCGGCTACACCTTC
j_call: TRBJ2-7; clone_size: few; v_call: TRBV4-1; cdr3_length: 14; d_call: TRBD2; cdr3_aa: CASSHASGSYEQYF; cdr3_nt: TGCGCCAGCAGCCACGCTAGCGGCTCCTACGAGCAGTACTTC
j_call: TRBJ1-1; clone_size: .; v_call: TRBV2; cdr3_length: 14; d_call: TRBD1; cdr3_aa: CASSVMTGVEEAFF; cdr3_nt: TGTGCCAGCAGTGTTATGACAGGGGTCGAAGAAGCTTTCTTT
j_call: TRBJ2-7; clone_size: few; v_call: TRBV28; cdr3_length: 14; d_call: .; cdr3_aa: CASVKGFPSYEQYF; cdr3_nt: TGTGCCAGCGTCAAGGGGTTCCCCTCCTACGAGCAGTACTTC
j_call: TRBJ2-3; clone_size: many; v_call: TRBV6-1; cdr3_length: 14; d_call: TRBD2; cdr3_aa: CASTTGLGTDTQYF; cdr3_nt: TGTGCCAGCACAACGGGACTAGGCACAGATACGCAGTATTTT
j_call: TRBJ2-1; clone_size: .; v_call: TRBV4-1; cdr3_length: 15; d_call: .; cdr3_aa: CASSQAPPGVDEQFF; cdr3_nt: TGCGCCAGCAGCCAAGCTCCCCCGGGGGTGGATGAGCAGTTCTTC
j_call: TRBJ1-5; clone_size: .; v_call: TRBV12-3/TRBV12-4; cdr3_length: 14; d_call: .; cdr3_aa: CASSFGGAAEAQHF; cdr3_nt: TGTGCCAGCAGTTTCGGAGGGGCCGCAGAGGCCCAGCATTTT
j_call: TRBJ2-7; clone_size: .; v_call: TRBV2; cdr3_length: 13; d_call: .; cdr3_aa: CATSGTSPYEQYF; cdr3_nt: TGTGCCACCTCCGGGACAAGCCCTTACGAGCAGTACTTC
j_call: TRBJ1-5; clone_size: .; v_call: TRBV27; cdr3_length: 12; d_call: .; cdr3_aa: CASRSLGQPQHF; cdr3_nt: TGTGCCAGCAGGTCCCTTGGTCAGCCCCAGCATTTT
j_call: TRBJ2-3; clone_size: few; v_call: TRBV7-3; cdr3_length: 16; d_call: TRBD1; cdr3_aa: CASSLGQGISTDTQYF; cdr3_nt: TGTGCCAGCAGCTTAGGACAGGGCATTAGCACAGATACGCAGTATTTT